The T cell receptor (beta chain) under discussion was sequenced for a study of T cell responses to AZD1222 COVID-19 vaccine. This clone was found once. Its antigen is unknown. Whole-study findings and limits: In a largely white British group with more females than males, clonal diversity was possibly underestimated. Repertoires were collected only later (after the peak T cell response had occurred). Unmutated variant regions are reportedly targeted by nearly half of spike-specific TCRs.

V dropped 10 bases and J dropped 5 bases, with 8 bases sitting between them. The CDR3 is 10 amino acids. CDR1 and CDR2 from the germline V gene are SEHNR and FQNEAQ (reference sequence). Produced via immunoSEQ multiplex PCR; TCRdb's table is partial and in-frame only. The sample includes roughly 150,000 clones, about 90% of them seen just once. This TCR came from an adult in good health. The V gene is TRBV7-9, the J gene TRBJ1-1; D is ambiguous. The material sequenced was peripheral blood, taken on day 0 of AZD1222 vaccination. CDR3 DNA: TGTGCCACAGATGGAACTGAAGCTTTCTTT. It specifies CATDGTEAFF.